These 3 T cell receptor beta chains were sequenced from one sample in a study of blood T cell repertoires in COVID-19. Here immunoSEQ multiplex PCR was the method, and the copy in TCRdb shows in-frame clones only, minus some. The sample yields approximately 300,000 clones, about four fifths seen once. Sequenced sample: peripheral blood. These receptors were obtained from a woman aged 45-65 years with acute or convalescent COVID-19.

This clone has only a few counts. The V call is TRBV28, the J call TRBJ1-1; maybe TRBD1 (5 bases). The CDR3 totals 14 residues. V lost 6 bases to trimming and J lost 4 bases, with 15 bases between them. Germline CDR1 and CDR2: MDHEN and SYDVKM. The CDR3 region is CASRLHGGGTEAFF. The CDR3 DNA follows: TGTGCCAGCAGACTCCATGGGGGGGGCACTGAAGCTTTCTTT.

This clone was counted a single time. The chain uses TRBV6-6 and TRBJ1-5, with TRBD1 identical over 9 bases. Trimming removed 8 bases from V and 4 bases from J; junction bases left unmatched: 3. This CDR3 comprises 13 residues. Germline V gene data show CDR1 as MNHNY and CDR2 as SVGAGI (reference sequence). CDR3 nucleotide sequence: TGTGCCAGCTATGGGACAGGGAATCAGCCCCAGCATTTT. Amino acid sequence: CASYGTGNQPQHF.

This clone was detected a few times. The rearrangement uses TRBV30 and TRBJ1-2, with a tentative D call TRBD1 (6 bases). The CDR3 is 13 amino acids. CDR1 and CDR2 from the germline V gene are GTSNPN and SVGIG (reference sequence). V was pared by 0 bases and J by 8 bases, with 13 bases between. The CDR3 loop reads CAWSVKGVAGYTF. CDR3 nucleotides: TGTGCCTGGAGTGTAAAGGGGGTGGCGGGCTACACCTTC.